This is a list of T cell receptor beta chains from one sample in a study of OX40 agonist ivuxolimab in advanced cancers. The table came from immunoSEQ multiplex PCR; TCRdb's copy has only in-frame clones and leaves some out. Among some 70,000 clones listed, 75% to 85% were seen once. The sequencing used CD4+ or CD8+ T cells sorted from blood, collected in a trial of the OX40 agonist ivuxolimab. The source of these receptors is an adult with an advanced solid tumor such as melanoma, head and neck, liver or kidney cancer. The CDR3 runs from the conserved cysteine through the conserved F or W. The D gene is left open where the match is weak. The listing skips clone size in some rows; elsewhere it reads once, few, many or a size class.

TRBV30	TRBJ2-7	.	.	TGTGCCTGGAGTCGCGACAGGAGCTCCTACGAGCAGTACTTC	CAWSRDRSSYEQYF
TRBV19	TRBJ2-6	.	.	TGTGCCAGTAGTTTTGTGGGCTCTGGGGCCAACGTCCTGACTTTC	CASSFVGSGANVLTF
TRBV27	TRBJ2-1	.	.	TGTGCCAGCAGGGTTTACAATGAGCAGTTCTTC	CASRVYNEQFF
TRBV5-1	TRBJ1-2	.	TRBD1	TGCGCCAGCAGCGGGACCGGGACAGGGTTGGACTATGGCTACACCTTC	CASSGTGTGLDYGYTF
TRBV10-1	TRBJ1-2	.	.	TGCGCCAGCAGACTTCGACAGGAGTCCACCTTC	CASRLRQESTF
TRBV5-4	TRBJ1-3	.	.	TGTGCCAGCAGCTTGGATGGAAACACCATATATTTT	CASSLDGNTIYF
TRBV9	TRBJ2-5	.	.	TGTGCCAGCAGTCCGGGACCCCAAGAGACCCAGTACTTC	CASSPGPQETQYF
TRBV7-8	TRBJ2-1	.	TRBD1	TGTGCCAGCAGCTTAGGTTCGGCGACAGGGGTTTACAATGAGCAGTTCTTC	CASSLGSATGVYNEQFF
TRBV7-2	TRBJ1-2	.	.	TGTGCCAGCAGCTTAGATCCCCAGACAGCTAACTATGGCTACACCTTC	CASSLDPQTANYGYTF
TRBV9	TRBJ2-7	.	TRBD1	TGTGCCAGCAGCGTAGGGGACAGGGTGGTCGAGCAGTACTTC	CASSVGDRVVEQYF
TRBV20-1	TRBJ1-2	.	.	TGCAGTGCGAGCGACATCTATGGCTACACCTTC	CSASDIYGYTF
TRBV6-6	TRBJ2-3	.	.	TGTGCCAGCAGTTACTCAGTGGGAGTTACAGATACGCAGTATTTT	CASSYSVGVTDTQYF
TRBV5-1	TRBJ1-2	once	TRBD1	TGCGCCAGCAGCTTGGACAGGGGCGAATCCTATGGCTACACCTTC	CASSLDRGESYGYTF
TRBV9	TRBJ2-6	.	.	TGTGCCAGCAGCGTAGACCCAGCGGGTTCCGGGGCCAACGTCCTGACTTTC	CASSVDPAGSGANVLTF
TRBV27	TRBJ1-2	.	TRBD1	TGTGCCAGCAGTTTTACAGGGGGTGCGGGCTACACCTTC	CASSFTGGAGYTF
TRBV10-2	TRBJ2-3	.	.	TGCGCCAGCCAATCAGGCAGGGTAGGCACAGATACGCAGTATTTT	CASQSGRVGTDTQYF
TRBV6-5	TRBJ1-2	.	.	TGTGCCAGCAGTTGGTTGAGGGGTGCTAACTATGGCTACACCTTC	CASSWLRGANYGYTF
TRBV11-2	TRBJ2-2	.	.	TGTGCCAGCAGCTGGGGCCGGGGTGACACCGGGGAGCTGTTTTTT	CASSWGRGDTGELFF
TRBV28	TRBJ1-5	.	.	TGTGCCAGCAGTTCCAACAATCAGCCCCAGCATTTT	CASSSNNQPQHF
TRBV6-5	TRBJ2-7	once	.	TGTGCCAGCAGTGAAGCGTGGGACTCACCTGAGTACTTC	CASSEAWDSPEYF
TRBV19	TRBJ2-5	.	.	TGTGCCAGTCAAAATCGGGGCAACTCGGCCCTTGAGACCCAGTACTTC	CASQNRGNSALETQYF
TRBV28	TRBJ1-1	.	TRBD1	TGTGCCAGCAGTCCATTCACCCTGGACAGGGAGATGAACACTGAAGCTTTCTTT	CASSPFTLDREMNTEAFF
TRBV18	TRBJ1-2	.	.	TGTGCCAGCTCACCACCGACAGTCAACTATGGCTACACCTTC	CASSPPTVNYGYTF
TRBV6-5	TRBJ2-3	.	.	TGTGCCAGCAGTTACTCCCCTAGCACAGATACGCAGTATTTT	CASSYSPSTDTQYF
TRBV11-2	TRBJ2-3	.	.	TGTGCCAGCAGCCCGGGGGCCCTCACAGATACGCAGTATTTT	CASSPGALTDTQYF
TRBV19	TRBJ1-5	.	.	TGTGCCTCTGCGGTTGGAATAGTAGGTGGCAATCAGCCCCAGCATTTT	CASAVGIVGGNQPQHF
TRBV13	TRBJ1-2	.	.	TGTGCCAGCAGCTTATTGGCAGGGGCACATGGCTACACCTTC	CASSLLAGAHGYTF
TRBV28	TRBJ1-2	.	.	TGTGCCAGCAGTTTTGGGGGGTATGGCTACACCTTC	CASSFGGYGYTF
TRBV5-1	TRBJ1-2	.	TRBD1	TGCGCCAGCAGCGCCTCTTCGGGACAGAGACCCTATGGCTACACCTTC	CASSASSGQRPYGYTF
TRBV2	TRBJ2-1	.	TRBD2	TGTGCCAGCAGTTTTCCGGGACTACTGTCTGCGCAGTTCTTC	CASSFPGLLSAQFF
TRBV5-5	TRBJ1-3	.	.	TGTGCCAGCAGCTCGCGACAGGTCGGAAACACCATATATTTT	CASSSRQVGNTIYF
TRBV28	TRBJ2-5	.	.	TGTGCCAGCAGTTTATCTGCCGGAAAACGGGCCAAGGAGACCCAGTACTTC	CASSLSAGKRAKETQYF
TRBV6-1	TRBJ1-2	.	.	TGTGCCAGCAGGCAGGGAAATGGCTACACCTTC	CASRQGNGYTF
TRBV5-1	TRBJ1-1	.	.	TGCGCCAGCAGCTTGGGATTTCTCGGTAGGAGCATGAACACTGAAGCTTTCTTT	CASSLGFLGRSMNTEAFF
TRBV5-1	TRBJ1-1	.	TRBD1	TGCGCCAGCAGCTACGGGACAGCCGGGGCCGAGGAGCTCTTT	CASSYGTAGAEELF
TRBV7-7	TRBJ2-3	.	.	TGTGCCAGCAGCGCAACGCCCAAAGATACGCAGTATTTT	CASSATPKDTQYF
TRBV7-2	TRBJ2-3	.	TRBD2	TGTGCCAGCAGCTTAATGCCACGTCTAGCGGGAGCTATCACAGATACGCAGTATTTT	CASSLMPRLAGAITDTQYF
TRBV5-1	TRBJ2-1	.	.	TGCGCCAGCAGCTTAACTCTCGATGAGCAGTTCTTC	CASSLTLDEQFF
TRBV19	TRBJ2-1	.	.	TGTGCCAGTAGTATAGGGGGTTTGAATGGGCAGTTCTTC	CASSIGGLNGQFF
TRBV11-2	TRBJ1-1	.	.	TGTGCCAGCAGCCCTCAACCCACTGAAGCTTTCTTT	CASSPQPTEAFF
TRBV28	TRBJ2-4	.	TRBD1	TGTGCCAGCAGCCCCGACAGGGGGCTAAACATTCAGTACTTC	CASSPDRGLNIQYF
TRBV7-2	TRBJ1-2	.	TRBD1	TGTGCCAGCAGCTTCGGACAGGGGGGGACGGGCTACACCTTC	CASSFGQGGTGYTF
TRBV18	TRBJ2-3	.	TRBD2	TGTGCCAGCTCACGACTAGCGGGGGGGACGGATACGCAGTATTTT	CASSRLAGGTDTQYF
TRBV28	TRBJ1-2	.	.	TGTGCCAGCAGGCCGGAACCTAGGCCGGGGGGACGGAATGAAGGCTACACCTTC	CASRPEPRPGGRNEGYTF
TRBV18	TRBJ1-2	.	.	TGTGCCAGCTCACCTTACAGGGACCTTACTGGCTACACCTTC	CASSPYRDLTGYTF
TRBV6-6	TRBJ1-1	.	.	TGTGCCAGCAGTTACTCCGAAAGGGCCACTGAAGCTTTCTTT	CASSYSERATEAFF
TRBV11-2	TRBJ1-6	few	.	TGTGCCAGCAGCCCTGGGACTTATAATTCACCCCTCCACTTT	CASSPGTYNSPLHF
TRBV7-9	TRBJ2-3	few	TRBD1	TGTGCCAGCAGCGGCACAGGGGCGGATACGCAGTATTTT	CASSGTGADTQYF
TRBV6-4	TRBJ1-1	.	.	TGTGCCAGCAGAAAAGACAGGACAAACACTGAAGCTTTCTTT	CASRKDRTNTEAFF
TRBV7-2	TRBJ2-2	.	.	TGTGCCAGCAGCTTTACCGCGGACCACGCGGGCGGGGAGCTGTTTTTT	CASSFTADHAGGELFF
TRBV6-6	TRBJ1-2	.	.	TGTGCCAGCAGTTGGGAAGCAGGGGCCTATGGCTACACCTTC	CASSWEAGAYGYTF
TRBV7-2	TRBJ2-7	.	TRBD1	TGTGCCAGCAGCCTACAGGGGTTGGGCTACGAGCAGTACTTC	CASSLQGLGYEQYF
TRBV7-9	TRBJ2-5	.	.	TGTGCCAGCAGCTTAGTTCGGCGCCAAGAGACCCAGTACTTC	CASSLVRRQETQYF
TRBV28	TRBJ2-7	.	.	TGTGCCAGCAGTTTTAATCTCAGGCAGCAGTACTTC	CASSFNLRQQYF
TRBV10-3	TRBJ1-1	.	.	TGTGCCATCAGAGACAGGCCGAACACTGAAGCTTTCTTT	CAIRDRPNTEAFF
TRBV15	TRBJ1-1	.	.	TGTGCCACCAGCAGAGATCTATACAGCGAAGCTTTCTTT	CATSRDLYSEAFF
TRBV2	TRBJ2-2	.	.	TGTGCCAGCGGGGGACAAACAACCGGGGAGCTGTTTTTT	CASGGQTTGELFF
TRBV9	TRBJ2-3	.	TRBD2	TGTGCCAGCAGTCACGCGGGGGGTGGCACAGATACGCAGTATTTT	CASSHAGGGTDTQYF